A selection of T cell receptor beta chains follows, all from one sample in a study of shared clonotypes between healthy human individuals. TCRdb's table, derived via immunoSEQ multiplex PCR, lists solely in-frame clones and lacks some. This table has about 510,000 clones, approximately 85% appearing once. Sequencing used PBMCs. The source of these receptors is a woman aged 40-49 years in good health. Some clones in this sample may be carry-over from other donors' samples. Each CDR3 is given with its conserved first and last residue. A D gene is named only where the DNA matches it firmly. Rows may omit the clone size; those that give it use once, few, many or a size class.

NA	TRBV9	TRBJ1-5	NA	CASSVGNQPQHF	TGTGCCAGCAGCGTTGGCAATCAGCCCCAGCATTTT
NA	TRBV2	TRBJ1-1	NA	CASSDSYTEAFF	TGTGCCAGCAGTGACTCCTACACTGAAGCTTTCTTT
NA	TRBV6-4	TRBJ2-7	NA	CASLKHTGTRYVYEQYF	TGTGCCAGCTTGAAACATACAGGGACACGCTACGTCTACGAGCAGTACTTC
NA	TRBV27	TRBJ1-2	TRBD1	CASSLQGVGGYTF	TGTGCCAGCAGTTTACAGGGGGTAGGTGGCTACACCTTC
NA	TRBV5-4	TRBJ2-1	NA	CASSPSGTQRYNEQFF	TGTGCCAGCAGCCCTTCCGGGACACAAAGGTACAATGAGCAGTTCTTC
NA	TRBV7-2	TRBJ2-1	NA	CASSLAGGYNEQFF	TGTGCCAGCAGCTTAGCGGGGGGCTACAATGAGCAGTTCTTC
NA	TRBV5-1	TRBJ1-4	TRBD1	CASSLELGTGEKLFF	TGCGCCAGCAGCTTGGAATTGGGGACAGGGGAAAAACTGTTTTTT
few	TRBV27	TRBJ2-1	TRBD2	CASSLSLSGLAYNEQFF	TGTGCCAGCAGTTTATCGCTTTCGGGACTAGCGTACAATGAGCAGTTCTTC
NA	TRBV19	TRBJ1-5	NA	CASRGGLHSNQPQHF	TGTGCCAGTAGGGGAGGGTTACATAGCAATCAGCCCCAGCATTTT
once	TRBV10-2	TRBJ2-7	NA	CASSLLGYEQYF	TGCGCCAGCAGTCTGCTGGGCTACGAGCAGTACTTC
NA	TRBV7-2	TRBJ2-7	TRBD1	CASSKRPTSGGTYEQYF	TGTGCCAGCAGCAAACGCCCCACGTCAGGGGGAACCTACGAGCAGTACTTC
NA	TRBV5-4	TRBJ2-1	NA	CASSFGEVTDNEQFF	TGTGCCAGCAGCTTCGGGGAGGTCACGGACAATGAGCAGTTCTTC
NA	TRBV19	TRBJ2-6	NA	CASTEYSGANVLTF	TGTGCCAGTACCGAGTACTCTGGGGCCAACGTCCTGACTTTC
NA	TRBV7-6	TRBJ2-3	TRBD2	CASSSGLAADTQYF	TGTGCCAGCAGCTCGGGACTAGCGGCAGATACGCAGTATTTT
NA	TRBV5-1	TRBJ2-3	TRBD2	CASSLGRELGTDTQYF	TGCGCCAGCAGCTTGGGGCGGGAGCTTGGGACAGATACGCAGTATTTT
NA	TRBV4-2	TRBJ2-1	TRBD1	CASSQAGQGRYEQFF	TGTGCCAGCAGCCAAGCGGGACAGGGGCGTTATGAGCAGTTCTTC
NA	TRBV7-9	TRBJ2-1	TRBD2	CASCRSSGSYNEQFF	TGTGCCTCCTGTAGATCTAGCGGATCTTACAATGAGCAGTTCTTC